Listed below are T cell receptor beta chains from one sample, sequenced in a study of monozygotic twins with inflammatory bowel disease. No DNA is given; TCRdb re-called the 5' RACE reads and lists each CDR3 protein once. In all, the sample yields roughly 330,000 distinct CDR3 sequences. The sample consisted of blood. The receptors stem from a human donor with ulcerative colitis or Crohn's disease, or a healthy co-twin of an affected twin (not recorded which). Both conserved end residues are part of each CDR3.

j_call v_call cdr3_aa
TRBJ1-5 TRBV10-2 CASSAGSNQPQHF
TRBJ2-3 TRBV6-1 CASSEANRRIPDTQYF
TRBJ1-2 TRBV6-1 CASRFGEGFNYGYTF
TRBJ2-2 TRBV24-1 CATSDPARYTGELFF
TRBJ2-5 TRBV20-1 CSAKQGGSGLKTQYF
TRBJ2-2 TRBV6-1 CASSLYRATNTGELFF
TRBJ2-5 TRBV20-1 CSATYSETQYF
TRBJ2-7 TRBV10-3 CAISEDRLSYEQYF
TRBJ2-1 TRBV20-1 CSARSVQPYNEQFF
TRBJ2-1 TRBV12-3/TRBV12-4 CASSLWGNEQFF
TRBJ2-3 TRBV20-1 CSTSGLAGADTQYF
TRBJ2-1 TRBV27 CASSFSSTSGALYNEQFF
TRBJ2-1 TRBV29-1 CSARLAGGPYNEQFF
TRBJ2-1 TRBV20-1 CSAPRAESSYNEQFF
TRBJ1-2 TRBV5-1 CASSSILQGHLGGYTF
TRBJ2-3 TRBV6-4 CASSRQGHEPDTQYF
TRBJ1-1 TRBV10-3 CAISFTGPNTEAFF
TRBJ2-4 TRBV28 CASSFYPLGEIAKNIQYF
TRBJ2-7 TRBV5-1 CASSKQTGNYEQYF
TRBJ2-6 TRBV12-3/TRBV12-4 CASSPLRTGLGANVLTF
TRBJ2-3 TRBV6-1 CASSEAQRGGFTDTQYF
TRBJ1-4 TRBV29-1 CSVALGSRNEKLFF
TRBJ2-7 TRBV28 CASSLHLGEQYF
TRBJ1-3 TRBV29-1 CSVDTGRENTIYF
TRBJ1-2 TRBV5-1 CANRTGHGYTF
TRBJ2-7 TRBV7-9 CASSLSYSYEQYF
TRBJ2-2 TRBV29-1 CSVASGARGTGELFF
TRBJ2-5 TRBV30 CAWSRYGETQYF